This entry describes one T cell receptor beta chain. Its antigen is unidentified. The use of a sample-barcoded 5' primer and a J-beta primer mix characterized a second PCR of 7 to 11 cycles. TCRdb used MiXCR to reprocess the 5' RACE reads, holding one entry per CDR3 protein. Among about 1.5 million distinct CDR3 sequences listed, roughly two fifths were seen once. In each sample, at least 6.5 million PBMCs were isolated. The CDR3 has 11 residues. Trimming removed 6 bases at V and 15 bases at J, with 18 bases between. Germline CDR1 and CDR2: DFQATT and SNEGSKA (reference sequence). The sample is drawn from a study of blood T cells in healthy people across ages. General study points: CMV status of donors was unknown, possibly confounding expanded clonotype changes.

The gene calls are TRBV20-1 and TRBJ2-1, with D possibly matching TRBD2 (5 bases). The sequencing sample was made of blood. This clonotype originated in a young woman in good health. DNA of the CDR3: TGCAGTGCCTCCCCGGGATCACGGCTGTTCTTC. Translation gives CSASPGSRLFF.